These 13 T cell receptor beta chains came from one sample sequenced in a study of metastatic and nonmetastatic thyroid tumors. TCRdb re-clonotyped the PCR reads via MiXCR. The sample gives about 7,900 clones, roughly 24% of which show up once; approximately 6.1% is in the top ten. Until they underwent thyroid surgery, no patient had received any treatment. The sequenced sample was adjacent normal tissue. The receptor set was obtained from a female donor with papillary thyroid cancer or a benign thyroid nodule (not recorded which). Some clones in this sample may be carry-over from other donors' samples.

Within the sample, this clone is medium-sized. The rearrangement joins TRBV19 to TRBJ1-5, with 7 bases matching TRBD1. After removal of 5 bases from V and 3 bases from J, the junction contained 7 bases not matched to a gene. The CDR3 has 15 amino acids. Germline V CDR1 and CDR2: LNHDA, SQIVND (reference sequence). As DNA, the CDR3 is TGTGCCAGTAGTCGTACAGGGGATTTCAATCAGCCCCAGCATTTT. Translation gives CASSRTGDFNQPQHF.

This clone turned up a few times. The chain has TRBV11-2 and TRBJ2-1; D may match TRBD1 or TRBD2 (6 bases each). The CDR3 has 15 amino acids. V was pared by 5 bases and J by 5 bases, with 16 bases between. From germline, CDR1 is SGHAT and CDR2 FQNNGV. Written as DNA, the CDR3 is TGTGCCAGCAGCCGGTTGGGGGGCGGCCACAATGAGCAGTTCTTC. It encodes CASSRLGGGHNEQFF.

The V and J genes are TRBV9 and TRBJ2-7; maybe TRBD2 (6 bases). Trimming took 7 bases from V and 4 from J, leaving 9 bases between them. Per germline, CDR1 SGDLS and CDR2 YYNGEE. The CDR3 length is 11 residues. The CDR3 DNA follows: TGTGCCAGCGGTCGGGGGTACGAGCAGTACTTC. This encodes CASGRGYEQYF.

This clone appeared a few times. The chain recombines TRBV6-4 with TRBJ2-1; no clear D. Trimming took 4 bases from V and 2 from J, leaving 15 bases between them. The germline gives CDR1 MRHNA, CDR2 SNTAGT. This CDR3 region has 16 residues. Here the CDR3 reads CASSVSGGPPYNEQFF. The CDR3 DNA is TGTGCCAGCAGTGTGTCCGGTGGGCCCCCCTACAATGAGCAGTTCTTC.

This chain joins TRBV12-3 or TRBV12-4 and TRBJ1-2, with D possibly matching TRBD1 (6 bases). Trimming pared 5 bases from V and 1 base from J, leaving 8 bases between. The CDR3 has 13 amino acids. CDR3 region: CASSRTVNYGYTF. CDR3 in DNA: TGTGCCAGCAGTCGGACAGTTAACTATGGCTACACCTTC.

V and J are TRBV6-2 or TRBV6-3 and TRBJ2-3, with TRBD1 matching over 7 bases. CDR1 MNHEY and CDR2 SVGEGT come from the germline V gene. The CDR3 is 16 residues long. V shed 6 bases, J shed 0 bases, and the junction held 9 bases outside the gene matches. The CDR3 protein is CASRVELGQSTDTQYF. The CDR3 DNA reads as TGTGCCAGCAGGGTGGAATTGGGACAGAGCACAGATACGCAGTATTTT.

This clone was detected a few times. The chain carries TRBV28 and TRBJ1-5; D remains ambiguous. Germline CDR1 reads MDHEN; CDR2 reads SYDVKM. V gave up 2 bases and J gave up 0 bases, with 2 bases separating them. The CDR3 runs to 13 residues. The DNA of the CDR3 is TGTGCCAGCAGTTTACTTAGCAATCAGCCCCAGCATTTT. It specifies CASSLLSNQPQHF.

Ten or more counts support this clone. The V gene is TRBV7-9, the J gene TRBJ1-2; D might be TRBD1 (6 bases). Germline CDR1 and CDR2: SEHNR and FQNEAQ (reference sequence). This CDR3 region has 12 residues. V dropped 8 bases and J dropped 7 bases, with 14 bases sitting between them. CDR3 in amino acids: CASLGARGGYTF. The CDR3 region has the DNA TGTGCCAGCTTGGGGGCCAGAGGTGGCTACACCTTC.

The chain has TRBV20-1 and TRBJ2-1; possibly TRBD2 for D (5 bases). The V gene's germline CDR1 is DFQATT and CDR2 SNEGSKA (reference sequence). This CDR3 is built from 12 residues. V gave up 0 bases and J gave up 10 bases, with 10 bases separating them. CDR3 nucleotides: TGCAGTGCTAGAGATCGAGGGCGGGAGCAGTTCTTC. Residues: CSARDRGREQFF.

The J gene is TRBJ1-6, the V gene TRBV5-1; possibly TRBD1 for D (5 bases). Trimming removed 3 bases at V and 7 bases at J, with 5 bases between. Germline V CDR1 and CDR2: SGHRS, YFSETQ. This CDR3 contains 12 residues. The CDR3, as DNA: TGCGCCAGCAGCTCAGGGAATTCACCCCTCCACTTT. Protein product: CASSSGNSPLHF. Full variable domain (missing parts from reference TRBV5-1 and TRBJ1-6): KAGVTQTPRYLIKTRGQQVTLSCSPISGHRSVSWYQQTPGQGLQFLFEYFSETQRNKGNFPGRFSGRQFSNSRSEMNVSTLELGDSALYLCASSSGNSPLHFGNGTRLTVT.

By sample fraction, this clone is medium-sized (0.01 to 0.1%). The CDR3 protein is CASSFKGYNQPQHF. DNA of the CDR3: TGTGCCAGCAGTTTTAAGGGTTACAATCAGCCCCAGCATTTT. The chain uses TRBV27 and TRBJ1-5, with D hard to call. The V gene lost 3 bases and the J gene lost 3 bases, with 9 bases spanning the gap. This CDR3 is 14 amino acids long. Germline CDR1 and CDR2: MNHEY and SMNVEV (reference sequence).

The chain carries TRBV11-2 and TRBJ2-7, with 11 bases matching TRBD2. J lost 1 base, V lost 2 bases, and 7 bases had no gene match. The CDR3 extends over 17 amino acids. Germline CDR1 SGHAT, CDR2 FQNNGV. The CDR3 DNA reads TGTGCCAGCAGCTTATTAGCGGGGGGGACCTATTCCTACGAGCAGTACTTC. Translated: CASSLLAGGTYSYEQYF. Supplemented by reference TRBV11-2 and TRBJ2-7, the full variable domain reads EAGVAQSPRYKIIEKRQSVAFWCNPISGHATLYWYQQILGQGPKLLIQFQNNGVVDDSQLPKDRFSAERLKGVDSTLKIQPAKLEDSAVYLCASSLLAGGTYSYEQYFGPGTRLTVT.

This chain links TRBV4-2 with TRBJ2-2, with 16 bases identical to TRBD2. CDR3 size: 18 residues. J lost 3 bases, V lost 7 bases, and 8 bases had no gene match. CDR1 and CDR2 from the germline V gene are LGHNA and YNFKEQ. The CDR3 DNA follows: TGTGCCAGCACTCCGGGACTAGCGGGAGGGTTGTACACCGGGGAGCTGTTTTTT. As protein: CASTPGLAGGLYTGELFF.